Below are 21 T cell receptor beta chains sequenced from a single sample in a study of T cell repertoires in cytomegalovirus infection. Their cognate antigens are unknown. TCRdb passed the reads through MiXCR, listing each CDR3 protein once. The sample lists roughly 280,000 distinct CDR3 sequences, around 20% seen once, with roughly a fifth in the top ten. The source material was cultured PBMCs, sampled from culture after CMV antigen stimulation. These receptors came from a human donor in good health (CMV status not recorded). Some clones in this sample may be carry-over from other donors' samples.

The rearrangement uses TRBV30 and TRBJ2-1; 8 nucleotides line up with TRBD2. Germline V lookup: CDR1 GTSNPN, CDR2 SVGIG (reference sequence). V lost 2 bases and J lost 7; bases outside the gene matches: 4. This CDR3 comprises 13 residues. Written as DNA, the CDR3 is TGTGCCTGGAGTCCTAGCGGGTCGAATGAGCAGTTCTTC. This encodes CAWSPSGSNEQFF. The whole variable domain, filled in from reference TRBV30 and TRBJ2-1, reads SQTIHQWPATLVQPVGSPLSLECTVEGTSNPNLYWYRQAAGRGLQLLFYSVGIGQISSEVPQNLSASRPQDRQFILSSKKLLLSDSGFYLCAWSPSGSNEQFFGPGTRLTVL.

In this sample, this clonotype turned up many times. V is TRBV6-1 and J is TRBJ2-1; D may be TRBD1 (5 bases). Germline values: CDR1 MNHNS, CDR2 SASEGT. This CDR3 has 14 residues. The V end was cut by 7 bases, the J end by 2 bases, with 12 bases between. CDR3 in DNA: TGTGCCAGCACTCACTTACAGGCCTACAATGAGCAGTTCTTC. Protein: CASTHLQAYNEQFF.

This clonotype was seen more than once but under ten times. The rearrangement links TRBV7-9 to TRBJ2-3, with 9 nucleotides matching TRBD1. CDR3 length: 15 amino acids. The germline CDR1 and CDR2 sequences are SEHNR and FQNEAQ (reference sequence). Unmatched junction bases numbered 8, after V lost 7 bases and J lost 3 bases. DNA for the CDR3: TGTGCCAGCAAGCCCGGGACAGGGAGGACAGATACGCAGTATTTT. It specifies CASKPGTGRTDTQYF.

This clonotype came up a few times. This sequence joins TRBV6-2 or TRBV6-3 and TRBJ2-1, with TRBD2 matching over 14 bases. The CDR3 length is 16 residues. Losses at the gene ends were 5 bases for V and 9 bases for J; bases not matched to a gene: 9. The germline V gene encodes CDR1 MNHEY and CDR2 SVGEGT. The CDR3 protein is CASSPRLAGGPGEQFF. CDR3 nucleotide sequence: TGTGCCAGCAGTCCTCGACTAGCGGGAGGGCCGGGTGAGCAGTTCTTC.

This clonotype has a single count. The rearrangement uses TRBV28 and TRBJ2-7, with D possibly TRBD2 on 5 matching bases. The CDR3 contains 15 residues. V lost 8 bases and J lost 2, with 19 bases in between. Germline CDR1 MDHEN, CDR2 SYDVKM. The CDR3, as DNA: TGTGCCAGCTCCCTAGCTGGCGGCCTAACCTACGAGCAGTACTTC. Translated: CASSLAGGLTYEQYF.

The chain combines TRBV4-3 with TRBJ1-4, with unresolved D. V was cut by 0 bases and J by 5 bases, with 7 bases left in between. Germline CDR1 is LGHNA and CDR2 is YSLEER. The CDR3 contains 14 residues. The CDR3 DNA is TGCGCCAGCAGCCAAGATCTTACCAATGAAAAACTGTTTTTT. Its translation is CASSQDLTNEKLFF.

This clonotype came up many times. CDR3 sequence (DNA): TGTGCCAGCAGGCAAATCTACAGCGCCGCTTTCTTT. Its translation: CASRQIYSAAFF. This rearrangement joins TRBV7-2 to TRBJ1-1; D gene unclear. There are 12 residues in the CDR3. Between the trimmed V and J ends, which lost 6 bases and 11 bases, there was a span of 16 bases. Germline-derived CDR1 and CDR2 are SGHTA and FQGNSA.

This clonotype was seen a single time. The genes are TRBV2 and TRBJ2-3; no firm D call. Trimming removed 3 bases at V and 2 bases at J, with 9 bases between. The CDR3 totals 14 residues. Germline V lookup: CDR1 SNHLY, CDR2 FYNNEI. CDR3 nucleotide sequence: TGTGCCAGCAGTGATCAGTCTTTCACAGATACGCAGTATTTT. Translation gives CASSDQSFTDTQYF.

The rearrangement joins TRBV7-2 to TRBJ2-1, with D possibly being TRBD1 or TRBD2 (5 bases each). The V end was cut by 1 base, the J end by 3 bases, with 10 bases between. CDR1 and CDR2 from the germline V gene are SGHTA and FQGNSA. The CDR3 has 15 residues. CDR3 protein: CASSLGQGVYNEQFF. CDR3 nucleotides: TGTGCCAGCAGCTTAGGGCAGGGAGTCTACAATGAGCAGTTCTTC.

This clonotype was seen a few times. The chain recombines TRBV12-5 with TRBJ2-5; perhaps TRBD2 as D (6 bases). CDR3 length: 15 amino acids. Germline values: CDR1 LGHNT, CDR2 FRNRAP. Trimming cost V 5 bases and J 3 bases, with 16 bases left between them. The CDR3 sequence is CASGTTLAGKETQYF. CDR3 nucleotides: TGTGCTAGTGGTACCACCTTGGCGGGGAAAGAGACCCAGTACTTC.

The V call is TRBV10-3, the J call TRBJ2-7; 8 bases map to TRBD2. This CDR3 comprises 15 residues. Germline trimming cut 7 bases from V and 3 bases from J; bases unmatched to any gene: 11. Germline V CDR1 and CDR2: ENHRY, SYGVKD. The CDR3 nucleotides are TGTGCCATCAAATCCGGGACTAGTCGAGTCTACGAGCAGTACTTC. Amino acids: CAIKSGTSRVYEQYF.

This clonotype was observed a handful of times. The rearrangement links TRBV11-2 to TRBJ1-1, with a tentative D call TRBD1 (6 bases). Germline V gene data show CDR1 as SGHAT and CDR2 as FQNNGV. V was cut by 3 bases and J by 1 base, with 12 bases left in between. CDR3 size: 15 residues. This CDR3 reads CASSFLGGPNTEAFF. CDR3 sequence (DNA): TGTGCCAGCAGCTTCCTCGGGGGGCCGAACACTGAAGCTTTCTTT.

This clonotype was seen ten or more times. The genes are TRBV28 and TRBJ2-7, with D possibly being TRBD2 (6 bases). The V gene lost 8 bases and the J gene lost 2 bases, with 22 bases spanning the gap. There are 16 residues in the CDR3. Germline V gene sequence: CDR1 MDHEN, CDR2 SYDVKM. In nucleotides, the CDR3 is TGTGCCAGCGCAACTACGGGGGAGGCAAGACCCTACGAGCAGTACTTC. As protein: CASATTGEARPYEQYF.

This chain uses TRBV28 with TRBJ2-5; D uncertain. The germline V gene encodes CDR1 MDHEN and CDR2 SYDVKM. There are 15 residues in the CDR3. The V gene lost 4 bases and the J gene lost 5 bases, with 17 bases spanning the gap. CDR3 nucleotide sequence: TGTGCCAGCAGTTCTCCTGCCCCGTACGCGGAGACCCAGTACTTC. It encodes CASSSPAPYAETQYF.

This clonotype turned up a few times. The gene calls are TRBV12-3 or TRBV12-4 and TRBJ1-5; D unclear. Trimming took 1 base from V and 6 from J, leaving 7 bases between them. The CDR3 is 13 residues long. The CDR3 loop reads CASSLVPAQPQHF. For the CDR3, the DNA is TGTGCCAGCAGTTTAGTCCCCGCTCAGCCCCAGCATTTT.

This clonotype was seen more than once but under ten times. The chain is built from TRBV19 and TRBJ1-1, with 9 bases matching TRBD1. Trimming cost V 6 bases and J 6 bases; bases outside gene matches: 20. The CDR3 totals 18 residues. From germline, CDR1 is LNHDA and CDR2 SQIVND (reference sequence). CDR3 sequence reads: CASRSNRGQESMSAEAFF. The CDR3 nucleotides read TGTGCCAGTAGATCTAACAGGGGGCAGGAAAGTATGTCGGCTGAAGCTTTCTTT.

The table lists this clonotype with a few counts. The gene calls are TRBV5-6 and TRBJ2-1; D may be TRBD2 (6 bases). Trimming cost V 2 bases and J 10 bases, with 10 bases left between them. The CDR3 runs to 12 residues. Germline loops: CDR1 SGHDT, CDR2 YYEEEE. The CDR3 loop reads CASSFPGREQFF. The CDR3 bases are TGTGCCAGCAGCTTTCCAGGGAGGGAGCAGTTCTTC.

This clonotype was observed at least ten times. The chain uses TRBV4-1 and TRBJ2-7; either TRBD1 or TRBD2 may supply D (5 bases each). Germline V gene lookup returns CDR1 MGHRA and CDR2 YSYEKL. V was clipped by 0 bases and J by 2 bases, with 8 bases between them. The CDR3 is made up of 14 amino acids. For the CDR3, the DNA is TGCGCCAGCAGCCAAGATGGGGGAACCTACGAGCAGTACTTC. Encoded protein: CASSQDGGTYEQYF.

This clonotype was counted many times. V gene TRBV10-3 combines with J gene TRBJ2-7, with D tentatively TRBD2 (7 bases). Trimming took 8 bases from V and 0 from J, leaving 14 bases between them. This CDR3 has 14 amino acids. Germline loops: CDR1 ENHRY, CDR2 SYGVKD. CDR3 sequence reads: CAIAGRDNSYEQYF. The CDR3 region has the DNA TGTGCCATCGCAGGGAGGGACAACTCCTACGAGCAGTACTTC.

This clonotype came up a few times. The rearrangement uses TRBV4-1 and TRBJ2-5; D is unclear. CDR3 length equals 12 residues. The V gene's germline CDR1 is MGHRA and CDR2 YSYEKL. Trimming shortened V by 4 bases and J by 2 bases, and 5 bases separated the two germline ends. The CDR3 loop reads CASSPEQETQYF. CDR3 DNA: TGCGCCAGCAGCCCGGAACAAGAGACCCAGTACTTC.

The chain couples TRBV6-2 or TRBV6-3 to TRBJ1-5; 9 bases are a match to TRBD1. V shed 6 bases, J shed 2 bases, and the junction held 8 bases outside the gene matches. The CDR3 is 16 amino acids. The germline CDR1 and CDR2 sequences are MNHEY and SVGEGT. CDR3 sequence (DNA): TGTGCCAGCAGCCACAGGGGGCTCACTCGCAATCAGCCCCAGCATTTT. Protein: CASSHRGLTRNQPQHF.